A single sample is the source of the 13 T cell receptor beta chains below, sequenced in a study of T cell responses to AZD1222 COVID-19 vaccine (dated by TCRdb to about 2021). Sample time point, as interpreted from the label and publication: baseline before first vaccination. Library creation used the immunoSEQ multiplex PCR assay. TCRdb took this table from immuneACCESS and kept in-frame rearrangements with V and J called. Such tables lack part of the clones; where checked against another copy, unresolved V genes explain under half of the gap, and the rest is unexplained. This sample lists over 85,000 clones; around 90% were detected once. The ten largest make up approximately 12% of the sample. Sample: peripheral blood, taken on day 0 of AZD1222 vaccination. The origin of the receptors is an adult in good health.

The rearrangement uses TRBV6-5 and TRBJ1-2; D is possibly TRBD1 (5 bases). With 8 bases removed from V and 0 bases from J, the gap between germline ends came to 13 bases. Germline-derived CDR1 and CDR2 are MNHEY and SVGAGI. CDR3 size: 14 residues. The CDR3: CASGGDASNYGYTF. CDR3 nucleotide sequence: TGTGCCAGCGGGGGGGACGCCTCTAACTATGGCTACACCTTC.

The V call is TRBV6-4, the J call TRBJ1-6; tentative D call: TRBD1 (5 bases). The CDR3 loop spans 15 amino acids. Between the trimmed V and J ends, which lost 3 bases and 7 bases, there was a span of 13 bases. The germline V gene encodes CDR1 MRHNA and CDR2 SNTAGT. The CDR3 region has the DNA TGTGCCAGCAGTGAAGTGGCAGGGCTGAATTCACCCCTCCACTTT. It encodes CASSEVAGLNSPLHF.

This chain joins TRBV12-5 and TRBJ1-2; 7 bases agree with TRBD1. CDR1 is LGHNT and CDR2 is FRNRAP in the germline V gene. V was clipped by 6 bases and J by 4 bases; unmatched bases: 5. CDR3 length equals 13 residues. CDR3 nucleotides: TGTGCTAGTGGCCTGACAGGGCTCTATGGCTACACCTTC. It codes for CASGLTGLYGYTF.

The DNA for the CDR3 is TGTGCCTGGAGTGCTGGGGGGGGACTAGCGGGAGAGGGTGAGCAGTTCTTC. It is translated as CAWSAGGGLAGEGEQFF. The chain is built from TRBV30 and TRBJ2-1; 14 positions match TRBD2. V lost 1 base to trimming and J lost 9 bases; unmatched junction nucleotides: 11. The CDR3 sequence is 17 residues long. Germline V gene data show CDR1 as GTSNPN and CDR2 as SVGIG (reference sequence).

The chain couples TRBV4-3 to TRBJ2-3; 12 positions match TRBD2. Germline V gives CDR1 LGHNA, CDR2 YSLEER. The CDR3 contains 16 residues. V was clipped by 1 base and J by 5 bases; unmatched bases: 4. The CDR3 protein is CASSQASGRAQDTQYF. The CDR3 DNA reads TGCGCCAGCAGCCAAGCTAGCGGGAGGGCCCAAGATACGCAGTATTTT.

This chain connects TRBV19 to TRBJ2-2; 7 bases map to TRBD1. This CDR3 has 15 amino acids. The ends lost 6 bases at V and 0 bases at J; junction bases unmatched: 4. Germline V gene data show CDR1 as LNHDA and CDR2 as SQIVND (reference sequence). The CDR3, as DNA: TGTGCCAGTAGCCAAGGGGGCGCGAACACCGGGGAGCTGTTTTTT. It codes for CASSQGGANTGELFF.

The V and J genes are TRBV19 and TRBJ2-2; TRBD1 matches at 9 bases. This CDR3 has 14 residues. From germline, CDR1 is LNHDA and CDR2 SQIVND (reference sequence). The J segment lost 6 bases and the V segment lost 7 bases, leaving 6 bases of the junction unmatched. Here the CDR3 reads CASTGQGVPGELFF. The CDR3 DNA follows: TGTGCCAGTACGGGACAGGGTGTCCCCGGGGAGCTGTTTTTT. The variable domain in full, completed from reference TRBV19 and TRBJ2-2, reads DGGITQSPKYLFRKEGQNVTLSCEQNLNHDAMYWYRQDPGQGLRLIYYSQIVNDFQKGDIAEGYSVSREKKESFPLTVTSAQKNPTAFYLCASTGQGVPGELFFGEGSRLTVL.

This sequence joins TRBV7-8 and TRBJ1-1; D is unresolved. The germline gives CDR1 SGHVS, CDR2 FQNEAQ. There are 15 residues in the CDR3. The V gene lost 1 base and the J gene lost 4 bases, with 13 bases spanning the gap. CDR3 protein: CASSLGAAGGTEAFF. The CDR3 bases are TGTGCCAGCAGCTTAGGGGCAGCTGGCGGCACTGAAGCTTTCTTT. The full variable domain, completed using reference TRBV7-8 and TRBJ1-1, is GAGVSQSPRYKVAKRGQDVALRCDPISGHVSLFWYQQALGQGPEFLTYFQNEAQLDKSGLPSDRFFAERPEGSVSTLKIQRTQQEDSAVYLCASSLGAAGGTEAFFGQGTRLTVV.

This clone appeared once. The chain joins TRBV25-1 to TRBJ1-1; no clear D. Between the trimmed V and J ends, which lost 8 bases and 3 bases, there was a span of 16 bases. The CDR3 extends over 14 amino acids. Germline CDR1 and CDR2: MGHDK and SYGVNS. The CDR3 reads CASDGGSLYTEAFF. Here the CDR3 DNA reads TGTGCCAGCGACGGAGGGAGTTTGTACACTGAAGCTTTCTTT.

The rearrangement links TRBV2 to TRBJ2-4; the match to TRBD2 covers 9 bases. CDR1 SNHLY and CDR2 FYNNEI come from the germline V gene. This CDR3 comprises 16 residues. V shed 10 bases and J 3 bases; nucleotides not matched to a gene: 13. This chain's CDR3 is CAIQQGAGGVKNIQYF. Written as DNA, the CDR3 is TGTGCCATCCAGCAGGGAGCGGGGGGAGTCAAAAACATTCAGTACTTC.

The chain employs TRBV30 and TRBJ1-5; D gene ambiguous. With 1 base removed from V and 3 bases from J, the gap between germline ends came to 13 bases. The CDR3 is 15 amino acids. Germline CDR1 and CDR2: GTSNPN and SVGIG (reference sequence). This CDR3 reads CAWSEAGRPNQPQHF. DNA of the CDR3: TGTGCCTGGAGTGAGGCTGGGCGACCCAATCAGCCCCAGCATTTT.

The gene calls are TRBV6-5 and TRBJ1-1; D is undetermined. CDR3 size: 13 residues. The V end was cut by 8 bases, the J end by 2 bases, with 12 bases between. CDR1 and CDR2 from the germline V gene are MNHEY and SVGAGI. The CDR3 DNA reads TGTGCCAGCGGGAGGGTTTACAACACTGAAGCTTTCTTT. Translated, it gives CASGRVYNTEAFF.

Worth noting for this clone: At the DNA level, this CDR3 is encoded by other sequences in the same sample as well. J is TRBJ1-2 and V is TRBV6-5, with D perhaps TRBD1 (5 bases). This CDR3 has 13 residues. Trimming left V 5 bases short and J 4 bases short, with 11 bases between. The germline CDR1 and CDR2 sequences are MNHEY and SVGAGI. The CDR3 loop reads CASSPPGGYGYTF. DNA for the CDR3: TGTGCCAGCAGTCCTCCGGGGGGCTATGGCTACACCTTC.